This record looks at one T cell receptor beta chain sequence and its context. Its antigen is unidentified. The source of the sample is a study of OX40 agonist ivuxolimab in advanced cancers. At the level of the study: Prior therapy, whether anti-PD-1, anti-PD-L1 or anti-CTLA-4, was allowed, and roughly 44% had some.

The study's findings and limits: Normalized expansion of T-cell clones was also low for some nonresponders.

Clones were sequenced by immunoSEQ multiplex PCR, and TCRdb holds only the in-frame ones, with some missing. The sample yields about 61,000 clones, under 90% seen once. Germline lookup yields CDR1 SGHTA and CDR2 FQGTGA. Trimming shortened V by 2 bases and J by 5 bases, and 12 bases separated the two germline ends. CDR3 length: 14 residues. The receptor comes from an adult with an advanced solid tumor such as melanoma, head and neck, liver or kidney cancer. This chain connects TRBV7-3 to TRBJ2-5, with D maybe TRBD2 (6 bases). The starting material was CD4+ or CD8+ T cells sorted from blood, obtained in a trial of the OX40 agonist ivuxolimab. This CDR3 is CASSLDGSRETQYF. The CDR3 DNA sequence: TGTGCCAGCAGCTTAGACGGGAGCCGGGAGACCCAGTACTTC.